The clone carrying this TCR beta chain came up a few times. The CDR3 contains 17 residues. V lost 7 bases and J 4 bases, leaving 25 bases between the germline ends. Germline V gene sequence: CDR1 MNHNS, CDR2 SASEGT. The data are from a study of blood T cells in healthy people across ages. Next came a second PCR, run for about 6 to 12 cycles, which used a sample-barcoded 5' primer along with a J-beta primer mix. Researchers report that a template-switch adaptor with 12 random nucleotides tagged each cDNA molecule. TCRdb re-derived calls from the 5' RACE reads in MiXCR, one entry per CDR3 protein. The sample has 550,000 to 650,000 distinct CDR3 sequences; over 25% are singletons. These records were also assigned to another study, of T cells of mothers and their children.

V gene TRBV6-1 combines with J gene TRBJ1-2; possible D gene TRBD1, 6 bases. The receptor comes from a boy aged 2 to 9 in good health. Sequencing was carried out using blood. The chain's CDR3 is CASNSRGDTGESYGYTF. The CDR3 DNA follows: TGTGCCAGCAACTCCAGGGGAGACACCGGGGAGAGCTATGGCTACACCTTC.